This T cell receptor (beta chain) derives from a study of Ad26.COV2.S vaccination and SARS-CoV-2 variants. Findings and limits, study-wide: Placebo recipients trailed vaccine recipients in spike-specific TCR breadth. Marked by substantial breadth, spike-specific CD8+ and CD4+ T cell responses were reportedly seen after vaccination. TCR breadth and depth analyses may have underestimated total T cell responses. Non-spike TCR breadth showed similarity between vaccine and placebo recipients.

This clone was counted a few times. The antigen is not known. Sequenced by immunoSEQ multiplex PCR; TCRdb stores in-frame clones only, minus some. Among 350,000 to 450,000 clones listed, roughly 94% were seen once. The germline CDR1 and CDR2 sequences are SGHNT and YYREEE (reference sequence). Unmatched junction bases numbered 2, after V lost 2 bases and J lost 4 bases. The CDR3 has 13 amino acids. This specimen was peripheral blood, taken after recovery from COVID-19. The origin of this receptor is a human donor who had recovered from COVID-19. The chain uses TRBV5-4 and TRBJ1-1; 7 nucleotides agree with TRBD1. The CDR3 is CASSLGGFTEAFF. CDR3 DNA sequence: TGTGCCAGCAGCTTAGGGGGCTTCACTGAAGCTTTCTTT.